One sample yielded the 23 T cell receptor beta chains listed below, sequenced in a study of beta chain features in type 1 diabetes (dated by TCRdb to about 2018). Libraries were prepared through the immunoSEQ multiplex PCR assay. The High Capacity cDNA Reverse Transcription Kit was used to reverse transcribe all of the isolated RNA, meaning that expressed TCRB transcripts were what got sequenced. The clones in this table, taken by TCRdb from immuneACCESS, are in-frame only. Not every clone is retained; where verified, under half of the shortfall comes from an unresolved V gene, and the cause of the rest is unknown. The sample table holds about half a million clones, of which about 10% were seen once. 0.045% to 0.06% of the sample is in the top ten clones. Specimen: naive CD4+ T cells from blood. The sample's cell subset or site, from its label and the paper: true naive CD4+ T cells. Source of these receptors: a woman under 30 in good health.

This clone was picked up a small number of times. V usage is TRBV29-1 and J usage is TRBJ2-5; D may be TRBD1 or TRBD2 (5 bases each). V lost 4 bases, J lost 7 bases, and 13 bases lay in between. Per germline, CDR1 SQVTM and CDR2 ANQGSEA. The CDR3 is made up of 12 amino acids. The CDR3 DNA follows: TGCAGCGTTGTTCAGGGAAGCGGGACCCAGTACTTC. This codes for CSVVQGSGTQYF. The full variable domain, with the rest looked up from reference TRBV29-1 and TRBJ2-5, is SAVISQKPSRDICQRGTSLTIQCQVDSQVTMMFWYRQQPGQSLTLIATANQGSEATYESGFVIDKFPISRPNLTFSTLTVSNMSPEDSSIYLCSVVQGSGTQYFGPGTRLLVL.

This clone came up a few times. V gene TRBV7-9 combines with J gene TRBJ2-6; tentatively, D is TRBD2 (5 bases). CDR1 and CDR2 from the germline V gene are SEHNR and FQNEAQ (reference sequence). This CDR3 is 16 amino acids long. V lost 1 base and J lost 2, with 9 bases in between. CDR3 coding DNA: TGTGCCAGCAGCTTAGATCTAGCCCCTGGGGCCAACGTCCTGACTTTC. It codes for CASSLDLAPGANVLTF.

This clone occurred a few times. The chain combines TRBV7-2 with TRBJ1-1, with no clear D. The CDR3 runs 14 residues. The V gene lost 5 bases and the J gene lost 1 base, with 11 bases spanning the gap. The germline V gene has CDR1 SGHTA and CDR2 FQGNSA. The CDR3 here is CASSAAGTNTEAFF. The CDR3 nucleotides read TGTGCCAGCAGCGCTGCAGGAACGAACACTGAAGCTTTCTTT.

The rearrangement joins TRBV25-1 to TRBJ2-7; 7 positions agree with TRBD2. CDR3 length: 12 residues. Trimming at V came to 1 base and at J to 9 bases, leaving 3 bases not matched to a gene. CDR1 and CDR2 from the germline V gene are MGHDK and SYGVNS. The CDR3: CASSESPSGQYF. The CDR3 region has the DNA TGTGCCAGCAGTGAATCTCCTAGCGGGCAGTACTTC.

The chain recombines TRBV18 with TRBJ1-1; D ambiguous. Germline V gene lookup returns CDR1 KGHSH and CDR2 LQKENI. The CDR3 consists of 14 residues. V was trimmed by 4 bases and J by 11 bases, leaving 20 bases between them. The CDR3 is CASSLKPDDNAAFF. DNA of the CDR3: TGTGCCAGCTCACTGAAACCGGACGATAATGCGGCTTTCTTT.

This clone has just a few counts. This rearrangement joins TRBV18 to TRBJ2-5; D ambiguous. Germline CDR1 reads KGHSH; CDR2 reads LQKENI. The CDR3 sequence is 13 residues long. The V and J ends lost 1 base and 4 bases respectively, with 7 bases between them. The CDR3 DNA follows: TGTGCCAGCTCACCACGCAGGTTAGAGACCCAGTACTTC. Its protein is CASSPRRLETQYF.

As regards this clone: A single base separates this from a much larger clone, so it may be a read error. The genes are TRBV11-3 and TRBJ2-6; D ambiguous. The length of the CDR3 is 14 residues. Trimming left V 5 bases short and J 0 bases short, with 5 bases between. In germline, CDR1 is SGHNT, CDR2 YENEEA. The CDR3 DNA reads as TGTGCCAGCAGCCCGAACTCTGGGGCCAACGTCCTGACTTTC. Amino acids: CASSPNSGANVLTF. Full variable domain (outside the CDR3, taken from reference TRBV11-3 and TRBJ2-6): EAGVVQSPRYKIIEKKQPVAFWCNPISGHNTLYWYLQNLGQGPELLIRYENEEAVDDSQLPKDRFSAERLKGVDSTLKIQPAELGDSAVYLCASSPNSGANVLTFGAGSRLTVL.

The V and J genes are TRBV7-9 and TRBJ1-2; TRBD1 agrees at 7 bases. The V segment lost 4 bases and the J segment 6 bases; nucleotides outside the gene matches: 8. This CDR3 spans 14 amino acids. Germline assignment: CDR1 SEHNR and CDR2 FQNEAQ (reference sequence). CDR3 nucleotides: TGTGCCAGCAGCTACGTGACAGGGAGTGATGGCTACACCTTC. Translation gives CASSYVTGSDGYTF.

This clone was seen more than once but under ten times. This chain uses TRBV7-2 with TRBJ1-4; D not certain. Germline V gene data show CDR1 as SGHTA and CDR2 as FQGNSA. The V gene lost 8 bases and the J gene lost 4 bases, with 8 bases spanning the gap. CDR3 length: 12 residues. CDR3 protein: CASHGDNEKLFF. As DNA, the CDR3 is TGTGCCAGCCACGGGGATAATGAAAAACTGTTTTTT.

This clone occurred a few times. The CDR3 DNA sequence: TGTGCCAGCAGTGAGGGGACCGCGAGGGGAAATGAAAAACTGTTTTTT. This codes for CASSEGTARGNEKLFF. This sequence joins TRBV2 and TRBJ1-4, with a weak D call TRBD1 (5 bases). V was shortened by 3 bases and J by 5 bases, with 16 bases between the two germline ends. In germline, CDR1 is SNHLY, CDR2 FYNNEI. This CDR3 is 16 amino acids long.

The chain employs TRBV7-2 and TRBJ2-7; no clear D gene. Germline CDR1 and CDR2: SGHTA and FQGNSA. This CDR3 contains 12 residues. The V end lost 4 bases, the J end lost 2 bases, and 6 bases lay between the germline ends. The CDR3: CASSSQPYEQYV. CDR3 in DNA: TGTGCCAGCAGCTCCCAACCCTACGAGCAGTACGTC.

The rearrangement links TRBV27 to TRBJ2-5; tentatively, D is TRBD2 (7 bases). There are 13 residues in the CDR3. Trimming took off 3 bases at V and 4 bases at J, with 9 bases between the two ends. Germline CDR1 is MNHEY and CDR2 is SMNVEV (reference sequence). The CDR3 DNA reads TGTGCCAGCAGTTTGGGGGGGGCAGAGACCCAGTACTTC. Translated, it gives CASSLGGAETQYF.

J is TRBJ1-6 and V is TRBV19; tentative D call: TRBD1 (6 bases). Germline CDR1 and CDR2: LNHDA and SQIVND (reference sequence). CDR3 size: 12 residues. Between the trimmed V and J ends, which lost 10 bases and 7 bases, there was a span of 11 bases. CDR3 in DNA: TGTGCCACCCACGGACAGAATTCACCCCTCCACTTT. The encoded protein is CATHGQNSPLHF.

This clone was recorded a few times. The chain joins TRBV7-3 to TRBJ2-1; D might be TRBD1 (6 bases). Deletions cut 5 bases from V and 2 bases from J, with 13 bases between. Germline CDR1 and CDR2: SGHTA and FQGTGA. This CDR3 has 15 residues. In DNA, the CDR3 is TGTGCCAGCAGCGAACAGGGTGGTGCCTACAATGAGCAGTTCTTC. Amino acids: CASSEQGGAYNEQFF.

This clone was detected many times. The chain couples TRBV28 to TRBJ2-3; D gene unclear. V was pared by 4 bases and J by 12 bases, with 11 bases between. The CDR3 has 11 amino acids. Germline CDR1 MDHEN, CDR2 SYDVKM. The CDR3 reads CASSWAAFQYF. The CDR3 DNA is TGTGCCAGCAGTTGGGCGGCGTTCCAGTATTTT.

This clone was recorded a few times. CDR3 residues: CASSTTGSNQPQHF. CDR3 bases: TGTGCCAGTAGTACCACAGGGAGCAATCAGCCCCAGCATTTT. This chain links TRBV19 with TRBJ1-5; tentative D call: TRBD1 (6 bases). V gave up 4 bases and J gave up 1 base, with 8 bases separating them. Germline V gives CDR1 LNHDA, CDR2 SQIVND (reference sequence). The CDR3 extends over 14 amino acids.

The chain links TRBV7-2 to TRBJ2-4, with D tentatively TRBD2 (6 bases). Germline values: CDR1 SGHTA, CDR2 FQGNSA. V dropped 7 bases and J dropped 0 bases, with 22 bases sitting between them. The CDR3 covers 18 residues. CDR3 sequence: CASTSTMGGFLAKNIQYF. CDR3 nucleotides: TGTGCCAGCACCTCGACCATGGGGGGATTCTTAGCCAAAAACATTCAGTACTTC.

The V and J genes are TRBV7-2 and TRBJ2-2, with D unclear. Trimming took off 6 bases at V and 4 bases at J, with 15 bases between the two ends. The CDR3 covers 15 residues. Germline CDR1 is SGHTA and CDR2 is FQGNSA. In DNA form, the CDR3 reads TGTGCCAGCAGTAGGAGATGGAGAGGCACCGGGGAGCTGTTTTTT. Translated, it gives CASSRRWRGTGELFF.

This clone was counted only a few times. The chain employs TRBV10-3 and TRBJ1-1; no definite D call. V was trimmed by 0 bases and J by 8 bases, leaving 13 bases between them. This CDR3 is 14 amino acids long. Germline assignment: CDR1 ENHRY and CDR2 SYGVKD. The CDR3 bases are TGTGCCATCAGTGAGTCGTCGGGTGTCACAGAAGCTTTCTTT. Translated, it gives CAISESSGVTEAFF.

The CDR3 nucleotides are TGTGCCAGCAGCGTAGGTAGCAGGAACACAGATACGCAGTATTTT. It codes for CASSVGSRNTDTQYF. The chain couples TRBV9 to TRBJ2-3; no definite D call. V lost 0 bases and J 2 bases, leaving 10 bases between the germline ends. CDR3 length: 15 amino acids. Germline CDR1 and CDR2: SGDLS and YYNGEE.

This clone was seen only a few times. V gene TRBV7-9 combines with J gene TRBJ2-2; 8 positions agree with TRBD2. Germline V gene data show CDR1 as SEHNR and CDR2 as FQNEAQ (reference sequence). The CDR3 covers 16 residues. V trimming: 5 bases; J trimming: 4 bases; junction bases outside the gene matches: 9. CDR3 nucleotide sequence: TGTGCCAGCAGCGGCCGGGGACTAGGAGGCACCGGGGAGCTGTTTTTT. Its protein product is CASSGRGLGGTGELFF.

Notes on this clone: The same CDR3 arises from other DNA sequences in this sample as well. The chain links TRBV7-2 to TRBJ2-3, with 7 nucleotides matching TRBD2. This CDR3 region has 14 residues. Germline trimming cut 3 bases from V and 4 bases from J; bases unmatched to any gene: 4. Germline CDR1 and CDR2: SGHTA and FQGNSA. This CDR3 reads CASSFTAGADTQYF. The CDR3 nucleotides read TGTGCCAGCAGCTTCACGGCGGGAGCAGATACGCAGTATTTT.

This clone was observed a handful of times. V and J are TRBV5-4 and TRBJ2-7, with D perhaps matching TRBD2 (6 bases). Germline V gene data show CDR1 as SGHNT and CDR2 as YYREEE (reference sequence). CDR3 length: 15 amino acids. Between the trimmed V and J ends, which lost 4 bases and 7 bases, there was a span of 21 bases. CDR3 DNA: TGTGCCAGCAGCCCGGGGGTCTCCGGGGCCTTAGAGCAGTACTTC. As protein: CASSPGVSGALEQYF.